The clone carrying this TCR beta chain was seen only once. Its antigen is undetermined. Repertoires were generated with immunoSEQ multiplex PCR, while TCRdb's copy carries only in-frame clones and drops some. The sample holds approximately 100,000 clones; roughly 87% are singletons and the top ten take about 2.5%. These data originate in a study of T cell responses to AZD1222 COVID-19 vaccine. Study findings and constraints: The donor group comprised mostly white British people and more females; the analysis possibly underestimated clonal diversity.

Germline V gives CDR1 GTSNPN, CDR2 SVGIG (reference sequence). Trimming at V came to 0 bases and at J to 4 bases, leaving 5 bases not matched to a gene. This CDR3 is 15 amino acids long. The sequence was obtained from an adult who received the AZD1222 COVID-19 vaccine. The material was peripheral blood, obtained 28 days after the second AZD1222 dose. The chain links TRBV30 to TRBJ1-2; 10 bases line up with TRBD1. The CDR3 loop is CAWSVMTGGSYGYTF. CDR3 DNA sequence: TGTGCCTGGAGTGTTATGACAGGGGGCAGCTATGGCTACACCTTC.